The TCR beta chain described here comes from a study of early T cells in non-severe SARS-CoV-2 infection. Study-wide context: Sequencing used unsorted whole-blood bulk RNA, so chains lack pairing.

V was clipped by 9 bases and J by 3 bases, with 19 bases between them. Germline V gives CDR1 SGHDT, CDR2 YYEEEE. The CDR3 contains 14 residues. TCRdb independently ran MiXCR on the 5' RACE reads; one entry per CDR3 protein. The table lists tens of thousands of distinct CDR3 sequences, 5% to 6.5% of them singletons. This clonotype was picked up many times. Sequenced here: whole blood, sampled at baseline. This rearrangement joins TRBV5-6 to TRBJ2-7, with D possibly matching TRBD2 (6 bases). This sequence originates from an adult who was a healthcare worker with PCR-confirmed SARS-CoV-2 infection or an uninfected control (not recorded which). The CDR3 bases are TGTGCCACGTCAACTGGAGGGTTAGTCTACGAGCAGTACTTC. Translated: CATSTGGLVYEQYF.